This T cell receptor (beta chain) was sequenced for a study of regulatory T cells in long-lasting Graves disease (dated by TCRdb to about 2021). Context from the whole study: Antithyroid drugs had been taken for less than 3 months by newly diagnosed Graves' disease patients. The study was conducted in China and was registered as a clinical trial. A total of roughly 33 samples were covered by TCR sequencing, comprising around 13 persistent and roughly 20 newly diagnosed Graves' disease patients. Patients with persistent Graves' disease were compared with patients with newly diagnosed Graves' disease using TCR sequencing and RNA sequencing of peripheral blood.

Per the publication, the time point label means: newly diagnosed GD, antithyroid drugs for less than 3 months. RNA was extracted from PBMCs in TRIzol for both TCR sequencing and RNA sequencing. The diagnosis of Graves' disease was made according to American Thyroid Association guidelines. The patients came from an endocrinology department in Xi'an, China. From each patient, approximately 10 milliliters of peripheral blood was collected into an EDTA anticoagulant tube. Ficoll Paque Plus density gradient separation was used to isolate PBMCs, and no further T cell sorting was done. An Agilent 2100 Bioanalyzer and agarose gel were used to check RNA quality, while a NanoDrop 2000 measured RNA concentration. There are many counts of this clonotype. This clone's antigen is unknown. It has no much larger one-base neighbor in the sample; base qualities were not kept. Library creation used multiplex PCR. TCRdb names Illumina HiSeq 4000 as the instrument used. TCR beta libraries were built with iRepertoire HTBI primers and Arm-PCR amplification of CDR3 regions. PCR products were gel purified before sequencing. Processing in the source paper ran as follows. Across samples, fewer than 70 TRBV and 15 or so TRBJ segments were identified and used for gene usage analysis of CDR3 amino acid clonotypes. COPE and FqMerger were used to merge filtered high-quality paired reads into contigs. Contigs were aligned with BLAST to IMGT TRBV, TRBD and TRBJ reference genes, and CDR3 was defined per IMGT. Clonotypes above 0.1% frequency were classified as highly expanded clones. Shannon entropy was used to measure repertoire diversity, and the Gini coefficient was used to measure V-J evenness. Clonotypes shared by more than one individual were considered public. TCRdb's own reprocessing of the public reads used fastp at Q25 and MiXCR and kept productive beta chains. Each CDR3 protein gets just one entry, which takes the most common genes and DNA from the rows behind it. Clone size and V and J calls follow TCRdb, not the original study. For this sample there are some 350,000 distinct CDR3 sequences; 16% appear just once. Of the sample, 20% is held by the ten largest clones.

Here is what the overall study found, with its caveats: The small sample size was acknowledged by the authors as a limitation that may reduce accuracy. More public clonotypes were shared among persistent patients (over 2,500) than among newly diagnosed patients (approximately 930). Compared with newly diagnosed patients, patients with persistent Graves' disease had lower TCR Shannon entropy and fewer highly expanded clones, which suggests clonal expansion. The study examined only peripheral blood because the primary lesion, thyroid tissue, could not be accessed. Only the TCR beta chain was sequenced and analyzed. Preferential use of TRBV28, TRBJ1-2 and TRBJ2-5 was observed in persistent disease, whereas TRBV20-1 and TRBJ2-1 were favored in newly diagnosed disease.

From a lookup of the germline V gene, CDR1 and CDR2 are SGHDN and FVKESK. Reading from cysteine to phenylalanine, the CDR3 counts 13 amino acids. Just the 39-base CDR3 DNA is kept, in frame starting at base 1. V gives up 1 base and J gives up 5 bases, and the segment between their germline ends measures 8 bases. These same data were also listed under a study on T cells in Graves' hyperthyroidism and ophthalmopathy. The second paper states: Graves' hyperthyroidism was defined as stable when no progression to ophthalmopathy occurred over 18 months of follow-up. Hyperthyroidism patients were newly diagnosed, with disease duration under 2 months, and aged 18 to 65 years. The study excluded patients with uncontrolled infections, other autoimmune diseases, pregnancy or lactation. Diagnoses relied on clinical symptoms, serum thyroxine and TRAb, thyroid ultrasound and orbital computed tomography. The TCR CDR3 was subjected to a first round of RT-PCR using the HTBI primer set and the Qiagen OneStep RT-PCR kit. Most expanded thyroid clonotypes (frequency above 0.001) were also detected in blood, suggesting blood repertoires may reflect thyroid immune responses. Ophthalmopathy was separated from stable hyperthyroidism by a 13 V-J signature model, with 85% to 90% sensitivity and just over 81% specificity obtained in cross-validation and 80%/75% obtained in testing. In validation, the model predicted progression to ophthalmopathy with 60% to 71% sensitivity and roughly 75% specificity, a median of 6.5 months before onset. TCR V-J signatures able to tell the groups apart were searched for in a discovery cohort of some 100 patients, of whom over 40 had Graves' ophthalmopathy and around 57 had stable Graves' hyperthyroidism. Prospective prediction of ophthalmopathy was tested in an independent validation cohort consisting of under 20 hyperthyroidism patients and approximately 16 patients who later progressed to ophthalmopathy. The 100 discovery patients were randomly split 7:3 into training and test sets. In six Graves' hyperthyroidism patients, the study also compared T-cell repertoires from thyroid tissue with T-cell repertoires from blood. Once sampling was done, hyperthyroidism patients were given methimazole at a starting dose of 30 mg daily, whereas ophthalmopathy patients were given high-dose intravenous methylprednisolone. The libraries were constructed in a second round of multiplex PCR and then size-selected and purified. Sequencing of the libraries was done on an Illumina HiSeq2000 using paired-end 100 bp reads. SOAPnuke was used to process the raw data, with reads discarded if the reads contained adapters or uncalled bases, had a mean Phred below 15, or lacked an exact constant-primer or identifier match. High-quality paired reads were merged using COPE v1.2.5, and each unique nucleotide sequence was defined as a clonotype. Clonotypes were aligned to IMGT TRBV, TRBD and TRBJ reference segments using MiTCR v1.1. The analysis was restricted to V-J combinations with a frequency above 0.0001, which together covered 99% to 99.2% of the repertoires. The TCS score was defined as the ratio of F50 (clonal expansion) to E x V (chaos), calculated using BLOSUM62-based TCRdist between CDR3 peptides within each V-J. Welch's t-statistics and random forest reduced around 550 V-J features to 10 to 15, which were used in a naive Bayes classifier (R e1071). Sample size was not statistically predetermined, and investigators were not blinded to group allocation. The paper describes TCR Vbeta CDR3 sequencing of 135 peripheral blood samples, made up of 43 ophthalmopathy patients, approximately 76 hyperthyroidism patients and 17 progressor patients.

Source: peripheral blood mononuclear cells (PBMCs), taken at new diagnosis, from a patient treated with antithyroid drugs. This sequence originates from a woman in her late teens or twenties with Graves disease. Donor details come from another sample of the same person, matched by shared clones. The chain joins TRBV14 to TRBJ2-5; no D gene can be assigned with confidence. The CDR3 sequence is CASSQVRLETQYF. The DNA sequence is as follows: TGTGCCAGCAGCCAAGTCAGGTTGGAGACCCAGTACTTC.